This passage covers 21 T cell receptor beta chains from one sample sequenced in a study of blood T cell repertoires in COVID-19. Using immunoSEQ multiplex PCR, the repertoire was profiled, and TCRdb retains in-frame clones only, with some absent. The sample has approximately 210,000 clones, 84% seen once. The specimen sequenced was peripheral blood. These receptors all stem from a woman older than 75 with COVID-19, enrolled during active disease.

The chain couples TRBV6-5 to TRBJ2-7; D possibly corresponds to TRBD1 (6 bases). CDR3 length equals 14 residues. Trimming stripped 8 bases from V and 6 bases from J, with 20 bases between. Germline CDR1 is MNHEY and CDR2 is SVGAGI. CDR3 sequence (DNA): TGTGCCAGCGGTTCCAGCCGACAGGTCGGCGAGCAGTACTTC. It yields the protein CASGSSRQVGEQYF.

This chain links TRBV6-1 with TRBJ2-2; D is possibly TRBD2 (6 bases). CDR1 and CDR2 from the germline V gene are MNHNS and SASEGT. The CDR3 consists of 13 residues. Trimming pared 1 base from V and 9 bases from J, leaving 9 bases between. The CDR3 DNA sequence: TGTGCCAGCAGTGAAGGGAGGGGCCGGGAGCTGTTTTTT. It specifies CASSEGRGRELFF.

As concerns this clone: A read error may produce the germline difference seen at one junction end. The chain carries TRBV7-7 and TRBJ2-2; D call uncertain. CDR1 SSHAT and CDR2 FNYEAQ come from the germline V gene (reference sequence). This CDR3 has 13 residues. The CDR3, as DNA: TGTGCTAGCAGCTTAGCACCGGCCGGGGAGCTGTTTTTT. This gives the protein CASSLAPAGELFF.

The chain couples TRBV6-5 to TRBJ1-1; D might be TRBD1 (5 bases). The germline V gene has CDR1 MNHEY and CDR2 SVGAGI. The CDR3 runs 13 residues. V shed 8 bases and J shed 8 bases, with 18 bases lying between them. CDR3: CASSPPGGAEAFF. Here the CDR3 DNA reads TGTGCCAGCTCCCCACCCGGGGGAGCAGAAGCTTTCTTT.

The rearrangement joins TRBV3-1 (or the pseudogene TRBV3-2) to TRBJ2-5, with TRBD2 identical over 8 bases. Per the germline V gene, CDR1 is LGHDT and CDR2 is YNNKEL (reference sequence). The V and J ends lost 5 bases and 3 bases, in that order; junction bases with no gene match: 5. The CDR3 covers 14 residues. The CDR3 region has the DNA TGTGCCAGCAGCTTAGGCGGGGGGAAAGAGACCCAGTACTTC. Amino acid sequence: CASSLGGGKETQYF.

This rearrangement joins TRBV4-1 to TRBJ2-7; 10 nucleotides match TRBD1. The CDR3 totals 15 residues. The ends lost 4 bases at V and 5 bases at J; junction bases unmatched: 8. Germline V gene data show CDR1 as MGHRA and CDR2 as YSYEKL. Here the CDR3 reads CASSPRQTGGDEQYF. In nucleotides, the CDR3 is TGCGCCAGCAGCCCCCGCCAGACAGGGGGCGACGAGCAGTACTTC.

This clone was recorded once. V and J are TRBV5-5 and TRBJ2-1; tentatively, D is TRBD2 (5 bases). Germline V gene data show CDR1 as SGHKS and CDR2 as YYEKEE (reference sequence). The CDR3 runs to 15 residues. Trimming pared 1 base from V and 3 bases from J, leaving 11 bases between. CDR3 residues: CASSLLTGIYNEQFF. For the CDR3, the DNA is TGTGCCAGCAGCTTGCTCACGGGGATCTACAATGAGCAGTTCTTC.

CDR3 in DNA: TGTGCCAGCAGCTTAACACTAGCGGCGTCCTACAATGAGCAGTTCTTC. Amino acids: CASSLTLAASYNEQFF. The chain links TRBV7-3 to TRBJ2-1, with TRBD2 identical over 8 bases. This CDR3 is built from 16 residues. Trimming took 0 bases from V and 1 from J; bases not matched to a gene: 2. Germline V CDR1 and CDR2: SGHTA, FQGTGA.

The rearrangement uses TRBV6-2 or TRBV6-3 and TRBJ1-5; 9 positions match TRBD1. The CDR3 length is 18 residues. Germline V gene lookup returns CDR1 MNHEY and CDR2 SVGEGT. Unmatched junction bases numbered 9, after V lost 3 bases and J lost 0 bases. The CDR3 here is CASSYIEGTGNSNQPQHF. The CDR3 nucleotides read TGTGCCAGCAGTTATATCGAAGGGACAGGGAATAGCAATCAGCCCCAGCATTTT.

The rearrangement joins TRBV7-2 to TRBJ1-5; 7 bases are shared with TRBD1. This CDR3 spans 13 amino acids. The V segment lost 1 base and the J segment 9 bases; nucleotides outside the gene matches: 3. Per germline, CDR1 SGHTA and CDR2 FQGNSA. CDR3 sequence reads: CASSLGQGRPQHF. CDR3 nucleotide sequence: TGTGCCAGCAGCTTAGGACAGGGCAGGCCCCAGCATTTT.

The CDR3 DNA sequence: TGTGCCAGCAGCCAACAGGGAACTAATTCACCCCTCCACTTT. It yields the protein CASSQQGTNSPLHF. The chain uses TRBV4-2 and TRBJ1-6, with D possibly TRBD1 on 5 matching bases. Trimming cost V 2 bases and J 6 bases, with 8 bases left between them. The CDR3 has 14 residues. Germline CDR1 is LGHNA and CDR2 is YNFKEQ.

This clone has a handful of counts. The chain recombines TRBV27 with TRBJ1-1; D may be TRBD1 (6 bases). The CDR3 runs 12 residues. Germline CDR1 reads MNHEY; CDR2 reads SMNVEV (reference sequence). With 3 bases removed from V and 7 bases from J, the gap between germline ends came to 9 bases. The CDR3 nucleotides are TGTGCCAGCAGTTTCAGGGGTGGTGAAGCTTTCTTT. Translated, it gives CASSFRGGEAFF.

V is TRBV14 and J is TRBJ2-1; D is undetermined. Germline CDR1 and CDR2: SGHDN and FVKESK. Trimming took off 6 bases at V and 12 bases at J, with 12 bases between the two ends. The CDR3 is made up of 11 amino acids. CDR3 region: CASSPSYRQFF. CDR3 nucleotide sequence: TGTGCCAGCAGTCCGTCTTACAGGCAGTTCTTC.

The chain is built from TRBV5-5 and TRBJ1-2; no reliable D call. Per germline, CDR1 SGHKS and CDR2 YYEKEE (reference sequence). V gave up 0 bases and J gave up 5 bases, with 8 bases separating them. The CDR3 has 13 amino acids. The CDR3 loop reads CASSLGSEYGYTF. The CDR3, as DNA: TGTGCCAGCAGCTTGGGCTCGGAGTATGGCTACACCTTC.

The gene calls are TRBV19 and TRBJ1-1; no clear D gene. CDR3 length: 13 residues. Trimming removed 6 bases at V and 5 bases at J, with 13 bases between. Germline V gives CDR1 LNHDA, CDR2 SQIVND (reference sequence). The CDR3, as DNA: TGTGCCAGTAGGTTGGAGGGAAGAACTGAAGCTTTCTTT. Translating gives CASRLEGRTEAFF.

The chain is built from TRBV5-1 and TRBJ1-6; D unresolved. CDR3 length: 14 amino acids. The germline V gene encodes CDR1 SGHRS and CDR2 YFSETQ. The germline V and J ends were trimmed by 0 bases and 7 bases, with 8 bases remaining between them. CDR3 loop: CASSLGAGNSPLHF. The CDR3 bases are TGCGCCAGCAGCTTGGGGGCAGGAAATTCACCCCTCCACTTT.

This clone showed up just once. The chain has TRBV2 and TRBJ1-1, with TRBD1 matching over 7 bases. CDR1 is SNHLY and CDR2 is FYNNEI in the germline V gene. The CDR3 consists of 16 residues. V trimming: 7 bases; J trimming: 0 bases; junction bases outside the gene matches: 11. The chain's CDR3 is CASTGTGVTLNTEAFF. As DNA, the CDR3 is TGTGCCAGCACAGGAACAGGGGTTACTCTGAACACTGAAGCTTTCTTT.

This sequence joins TRBV30 and TRBJ2-7; 7 bases align to TRBD1. CDR1 and CDR2 (germline): GTSNPN, SVGIG (reference sequence). V gave up 5 bases and J gave up 5 bases; unmatched junction bases: 12. The CDR3 has 14 amino acids. In DNA, the CDR3 is TGTGCCTGGGCCGGGACCGACAGGGTGAACGAGCAGTACTTC. Translation gives CAWAGTDRVNEQYF.

The CDR3 bases are TGTGCCAGAAGCCCGGGCCAGGGAACCGAAAAACTGTTTTTT. Translated: CARSPGQGTEKLFF. This chain connects TRBV5-3 to TRBJ1-4; D is perhaps TRBD1 (5 bases). TRBV5-3 is an ORF, and what it does is uncertain. The CDR3 is 14 amino acids. The V end lost 4 bases, the J end lost 8 bases, and 15 bases lay between the germline ends.

The genes are TRBV7-9 and TRBJ2-7; perhaps TRBD2 as D (6 bases). Germline loops: CDR1 SEHNR, CDR2 FQNEAQ (reference sequence). V lost 0 bases to trimming and J lost 3 bases, with 12 bases between them. This CDR3 contains 15 residues. This CDR3 reads CASSLALRGFYEQYF. The CDR3, as DNA: TGTGCCAGCAGCTTAGCCCTGCGGGGATTCTACGAGCAGTACTTC.

This chain connects TRBV5-5 to TRBJ1-2; no clear D. V gave up 0 bases and J gave up 4 bases, with 7 bases separating them. The CDR3 sequence is 13 residues long. CDR1 is SGHKS and CDR2 is YYEKEE in the germline V gene (reference sequence). CDR3 protein: CASSLGGGYGYTF. As DNA, the CDR3 is TGTGCCAGCAGCTTGGGCGGAGGCTATGGCTACACCTTC.